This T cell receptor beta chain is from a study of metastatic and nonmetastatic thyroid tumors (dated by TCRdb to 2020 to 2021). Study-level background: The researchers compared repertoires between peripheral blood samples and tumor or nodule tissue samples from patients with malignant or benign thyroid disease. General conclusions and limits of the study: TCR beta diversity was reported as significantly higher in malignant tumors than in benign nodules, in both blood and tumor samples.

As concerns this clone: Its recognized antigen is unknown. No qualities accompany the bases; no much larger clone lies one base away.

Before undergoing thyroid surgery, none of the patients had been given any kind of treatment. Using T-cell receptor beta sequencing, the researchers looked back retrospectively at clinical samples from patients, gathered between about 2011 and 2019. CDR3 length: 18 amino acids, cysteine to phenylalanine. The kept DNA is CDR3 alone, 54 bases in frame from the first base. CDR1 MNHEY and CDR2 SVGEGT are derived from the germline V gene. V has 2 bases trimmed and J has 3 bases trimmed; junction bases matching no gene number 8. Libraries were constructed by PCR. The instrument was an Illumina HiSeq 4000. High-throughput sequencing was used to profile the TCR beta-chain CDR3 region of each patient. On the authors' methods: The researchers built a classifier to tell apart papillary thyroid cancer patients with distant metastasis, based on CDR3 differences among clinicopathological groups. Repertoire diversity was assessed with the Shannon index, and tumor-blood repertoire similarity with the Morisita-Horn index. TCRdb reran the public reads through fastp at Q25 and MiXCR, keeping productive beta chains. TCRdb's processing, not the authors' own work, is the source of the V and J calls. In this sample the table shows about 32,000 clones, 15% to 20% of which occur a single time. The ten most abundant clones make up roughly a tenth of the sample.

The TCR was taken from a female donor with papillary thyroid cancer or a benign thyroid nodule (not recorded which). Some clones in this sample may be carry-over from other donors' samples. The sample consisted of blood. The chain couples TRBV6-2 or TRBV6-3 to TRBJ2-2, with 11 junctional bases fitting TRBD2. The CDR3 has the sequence CASSYERLAGGHTGELFF. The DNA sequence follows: TGTGCCAGCAGTTACGAGCGGCTAGCGGGGGGTCACACCGGGGAGCTGTTTTTT.